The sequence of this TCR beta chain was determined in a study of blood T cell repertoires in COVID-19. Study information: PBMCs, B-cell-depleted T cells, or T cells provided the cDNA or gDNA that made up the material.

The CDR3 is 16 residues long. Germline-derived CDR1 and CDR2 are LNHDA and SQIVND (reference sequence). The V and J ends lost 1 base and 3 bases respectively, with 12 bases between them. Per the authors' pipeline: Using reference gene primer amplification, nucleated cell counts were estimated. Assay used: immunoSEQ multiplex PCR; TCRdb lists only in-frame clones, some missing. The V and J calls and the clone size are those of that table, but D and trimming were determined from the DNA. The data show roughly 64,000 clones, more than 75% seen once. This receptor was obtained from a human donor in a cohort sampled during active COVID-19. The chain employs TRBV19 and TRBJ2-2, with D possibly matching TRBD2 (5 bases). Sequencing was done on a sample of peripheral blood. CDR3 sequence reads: CASSIGRQEDTGELFF. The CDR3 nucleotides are TGTGCCAGTAGTATAGGTCGGCAGGAGGACACCGGGGAGCTGTTTTTT.